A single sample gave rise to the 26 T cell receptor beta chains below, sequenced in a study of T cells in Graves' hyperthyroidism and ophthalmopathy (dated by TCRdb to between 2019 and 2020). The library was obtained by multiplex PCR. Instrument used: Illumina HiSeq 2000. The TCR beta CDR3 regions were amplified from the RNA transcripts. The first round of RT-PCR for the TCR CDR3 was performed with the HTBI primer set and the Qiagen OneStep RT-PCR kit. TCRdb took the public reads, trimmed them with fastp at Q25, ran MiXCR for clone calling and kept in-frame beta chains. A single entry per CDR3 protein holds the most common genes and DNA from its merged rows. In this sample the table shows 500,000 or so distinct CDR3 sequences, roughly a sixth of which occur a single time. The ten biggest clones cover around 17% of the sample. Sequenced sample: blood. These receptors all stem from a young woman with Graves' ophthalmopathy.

The CDR3 nucleotides are TGTGCCAGCAGGGGGGGGGACAGGGTAGAAGAGACCCAGTACTTC. Its protein is CASRGGDRVEETQYF. The chain uses TRBV6-1 and TRBJ2-5; 9 nucleotides line up with TRBD1. V lost 6 bases, J lost 3 bases, and 8 bases stayed unmatched. This CDR3 spans 15 amino acids. Per germline, CDR1 MNHNS and CDR2 SASEGT.

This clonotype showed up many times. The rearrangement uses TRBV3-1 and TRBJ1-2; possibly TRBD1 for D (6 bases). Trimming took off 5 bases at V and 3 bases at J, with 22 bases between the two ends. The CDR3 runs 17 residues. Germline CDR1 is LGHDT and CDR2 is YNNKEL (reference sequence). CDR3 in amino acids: CASSENSWGLDHYGYTF. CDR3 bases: TGTGCCAGCAGCGAAAACTCATGGGGGCTGGATCACTATGGCTACACCTTC.

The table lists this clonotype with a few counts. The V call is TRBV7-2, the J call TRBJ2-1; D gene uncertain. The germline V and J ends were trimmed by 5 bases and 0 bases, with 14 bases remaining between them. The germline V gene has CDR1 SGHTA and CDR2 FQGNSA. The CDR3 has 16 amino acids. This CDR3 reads CASSGSGPSSYNEQFF. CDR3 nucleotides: TGTGCCAGCAGCGGATCAGGACCTAGCTCCTACAATGAGCAGTTCTTC.

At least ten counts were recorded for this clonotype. The DNA for the CDR3 is TGTGCCAGCAGCTTTACTAGCGGGATCTCCTACGAGCAGTACTTC. It yields the protein CASSFTSGISYEQYF. The chain joins TRBV11-2 to TRBJ2-7; 10 nucleotides align to TRBD2. With V trimmed by 3 bases and J by 0 bases, 2 bases remained unmatched. In germline, CDR1 is SGHAT, CDR2 FQNNGV. This CDR3 comprises 15 residues.

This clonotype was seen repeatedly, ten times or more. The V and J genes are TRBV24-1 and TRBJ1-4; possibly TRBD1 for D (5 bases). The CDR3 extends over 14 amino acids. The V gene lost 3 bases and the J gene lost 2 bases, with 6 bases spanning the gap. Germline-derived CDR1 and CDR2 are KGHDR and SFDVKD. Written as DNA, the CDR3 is TGTGCCACCAGTGATGGGGACACTAATGAAAAACTGTTTTTT. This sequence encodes CATSDGDTNEKLFF.

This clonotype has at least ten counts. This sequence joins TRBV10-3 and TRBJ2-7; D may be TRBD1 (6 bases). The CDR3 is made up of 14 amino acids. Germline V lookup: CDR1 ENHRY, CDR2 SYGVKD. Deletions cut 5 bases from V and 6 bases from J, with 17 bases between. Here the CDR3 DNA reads TGTGCCATCAGTACGCCTCAGACAGGCAGCGAGCAGTACTTC. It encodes CAISTPQTGSEQYF.

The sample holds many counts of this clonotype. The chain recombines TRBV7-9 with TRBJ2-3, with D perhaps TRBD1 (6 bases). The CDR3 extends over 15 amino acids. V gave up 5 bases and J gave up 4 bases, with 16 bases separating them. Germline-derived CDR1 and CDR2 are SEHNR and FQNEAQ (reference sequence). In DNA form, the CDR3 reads TGTGCCAGCAGCGTTACAGGGAACCTCGCAGATACGCAGTATTTT. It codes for CASSVTGNLADTQYF. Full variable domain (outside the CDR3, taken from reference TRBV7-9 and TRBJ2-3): DTGVSQNPRHKITKRGQNVTFRCDPISEHNRLYWYRQTLGQGPEFLTYFQNEAQLEKSRLLSDRFSAERPKGSFSTLEIQRTEQGDSAMYLCASSVTGNLADTQYFGPGTRLTVL.

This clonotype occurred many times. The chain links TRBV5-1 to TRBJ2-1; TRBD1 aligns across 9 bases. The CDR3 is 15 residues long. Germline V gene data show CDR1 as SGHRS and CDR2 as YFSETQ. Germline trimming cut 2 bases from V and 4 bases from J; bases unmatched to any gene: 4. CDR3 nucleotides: TGCGCCAGCAGCTTCGGGACAGGGAAGTACAATGAGCAGTTCTTC. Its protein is CASSFGTGKYNEQFF. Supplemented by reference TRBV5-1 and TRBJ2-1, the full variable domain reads KAGVTQTPRYLIKTRGQQVTLSCSPISGHRSVSWYQQTPGQGLQFLFEYFSETQRNKGNFPGRFSGRQFSNSRSEMNVSTLELGDSALYLCASSFGTGKYNEQFFGPGTRLTVL.

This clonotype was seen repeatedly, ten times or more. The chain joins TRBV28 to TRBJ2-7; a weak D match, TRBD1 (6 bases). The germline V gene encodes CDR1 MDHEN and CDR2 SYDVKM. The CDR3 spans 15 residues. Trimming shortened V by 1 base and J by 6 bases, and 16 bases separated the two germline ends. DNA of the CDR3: TGTGCCAGCAGTTTATTGGCTAACAGGGAATCCGAGCAGTACTTC. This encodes CASSLLANRESEQYF.

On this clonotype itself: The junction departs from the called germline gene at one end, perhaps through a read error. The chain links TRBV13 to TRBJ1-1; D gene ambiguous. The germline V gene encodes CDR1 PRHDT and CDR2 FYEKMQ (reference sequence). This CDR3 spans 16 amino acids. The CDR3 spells CAGRIAGLLMNTEAFF. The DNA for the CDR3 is TGTGCCGGCAGGATAGCCGGGCTGCTAATGAACACTGAAGCTTTCTTT.

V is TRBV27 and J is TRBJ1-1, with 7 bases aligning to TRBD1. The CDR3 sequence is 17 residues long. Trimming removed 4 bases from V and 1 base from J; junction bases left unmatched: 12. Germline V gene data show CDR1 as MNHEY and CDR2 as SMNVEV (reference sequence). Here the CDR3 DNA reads TGTGCCAGCAGTTACCGGGACAGCCTAAACTCGAACACTGAAGCTTTCTTT. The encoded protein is CASSYRDSLNSNTEAFF.

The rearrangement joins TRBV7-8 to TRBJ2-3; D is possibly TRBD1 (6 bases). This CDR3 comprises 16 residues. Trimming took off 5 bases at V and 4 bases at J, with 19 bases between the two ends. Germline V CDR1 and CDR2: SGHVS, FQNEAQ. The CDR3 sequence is CASSLRVQTGPDTQYF. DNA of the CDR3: TGTGCCAGCAGCCTCCGGGTACAGACAGGACCAGATACGCAGTATTTT.

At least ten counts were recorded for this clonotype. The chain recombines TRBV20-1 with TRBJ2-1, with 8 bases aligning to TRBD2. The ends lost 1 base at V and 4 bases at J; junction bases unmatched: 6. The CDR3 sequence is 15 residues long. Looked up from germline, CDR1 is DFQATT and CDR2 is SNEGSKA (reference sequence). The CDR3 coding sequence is TGCAGTGCTAGAGTAGCGGGAACCTCTTACAATGAGCAGTTCTTC. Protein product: CSARVAGTSYNEQFF.

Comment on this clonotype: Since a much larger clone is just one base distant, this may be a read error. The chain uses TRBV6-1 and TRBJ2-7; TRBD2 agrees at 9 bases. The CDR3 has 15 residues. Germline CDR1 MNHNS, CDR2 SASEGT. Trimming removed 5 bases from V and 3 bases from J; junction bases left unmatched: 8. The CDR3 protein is CASSPLAGRHYEQYF. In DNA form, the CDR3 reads TGTGCCAGCAGTCCGCTAGCGGGACGCCACTACGAGCAGTACTTC.

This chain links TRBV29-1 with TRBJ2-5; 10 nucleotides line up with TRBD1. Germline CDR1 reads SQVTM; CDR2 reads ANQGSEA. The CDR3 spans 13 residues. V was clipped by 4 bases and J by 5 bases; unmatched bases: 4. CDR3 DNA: TGCAGCGTTGGAGGACAGGGGGGGGAGACCCAGTACTTC. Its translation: CSVGGQGGETQYF.

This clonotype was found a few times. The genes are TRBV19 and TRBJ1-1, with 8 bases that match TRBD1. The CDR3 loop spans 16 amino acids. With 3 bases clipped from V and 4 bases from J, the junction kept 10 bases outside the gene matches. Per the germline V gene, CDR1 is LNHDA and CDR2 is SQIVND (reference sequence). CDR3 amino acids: CASSIGQGARGTEAFF. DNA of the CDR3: TGTGCCAGTAGTATCGGGCAGGGGGCGCGCGGCACTGAAGCTTTCTTT.

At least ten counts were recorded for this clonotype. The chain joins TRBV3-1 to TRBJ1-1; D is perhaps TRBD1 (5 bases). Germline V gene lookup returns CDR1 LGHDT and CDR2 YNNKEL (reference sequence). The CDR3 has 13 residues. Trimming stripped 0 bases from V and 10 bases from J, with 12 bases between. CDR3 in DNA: TGTGCCAGCAGCCAAGATTGGGGGGGAGCAGCTTTCTTT. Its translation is CASSQDWGGAAFF.

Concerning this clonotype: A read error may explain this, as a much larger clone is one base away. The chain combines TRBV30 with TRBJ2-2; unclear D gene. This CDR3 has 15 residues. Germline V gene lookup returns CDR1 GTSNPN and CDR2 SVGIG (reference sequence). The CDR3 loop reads CAWSVAVANTRELFF. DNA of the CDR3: TGTGCCTGGAGTGTGGCGGTCGCGAACACCAGGGAGCTGTTTTTT. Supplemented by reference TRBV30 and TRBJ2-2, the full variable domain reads SQTIHQWPATLVQPVGSPLSLECTVEGTSNPNLYWYRQAAGRGLQLLFYSVGIGQISSEVPQNLSASRPQDRQFILSSKKLLLSDSGFYLCAWSVAVANTRELFFGEGSRLTVL.

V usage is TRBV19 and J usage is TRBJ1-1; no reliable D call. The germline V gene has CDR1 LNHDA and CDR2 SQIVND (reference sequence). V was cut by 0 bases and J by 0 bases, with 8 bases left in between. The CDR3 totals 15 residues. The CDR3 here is CASSIEWGMNTEAFF. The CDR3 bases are TGTGCCAGTAGTATAGAGTGGGGAATGAACACTGAAGCTTTCTTT.

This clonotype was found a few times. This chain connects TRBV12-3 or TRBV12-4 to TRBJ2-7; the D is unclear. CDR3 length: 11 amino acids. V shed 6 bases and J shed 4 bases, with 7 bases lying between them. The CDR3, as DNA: TGTGCCAGCAGCTATAAGTACGAGCAGTACTTC. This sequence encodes CASSYKYEQYF.

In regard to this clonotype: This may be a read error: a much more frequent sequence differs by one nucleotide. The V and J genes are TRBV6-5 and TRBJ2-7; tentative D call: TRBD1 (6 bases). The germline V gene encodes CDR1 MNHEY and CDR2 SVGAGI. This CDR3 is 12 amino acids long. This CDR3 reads CDSSYPGQEQYF. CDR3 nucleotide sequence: TGTGACAGCAGTTATCCTGGACAGGAGCAGTACTTC.

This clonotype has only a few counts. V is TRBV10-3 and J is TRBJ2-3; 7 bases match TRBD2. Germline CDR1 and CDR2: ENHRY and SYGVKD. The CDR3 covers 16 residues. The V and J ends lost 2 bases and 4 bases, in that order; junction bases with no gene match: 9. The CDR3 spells CAISEDGLETADTQYF. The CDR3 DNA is TGTGCCATCAGTGAGGATGGACTAGAGACAGCAGATACGCAGTATTTT.

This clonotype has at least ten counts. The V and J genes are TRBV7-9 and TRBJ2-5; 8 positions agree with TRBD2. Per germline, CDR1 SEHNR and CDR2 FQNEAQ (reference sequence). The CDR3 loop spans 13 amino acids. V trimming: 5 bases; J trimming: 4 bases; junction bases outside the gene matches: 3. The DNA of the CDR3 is TGTGCCAGCAGCATCGCGGGGGGAGAGACCCAGTACTTC. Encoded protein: CASSIAGGETQYF. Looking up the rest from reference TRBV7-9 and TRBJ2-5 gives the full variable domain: DTGVSQNPRHKITKRGQNVTFRCDPISEHNRLYWYRQTLGQGPEFLTYFQNEAQLEKSRLLSDRFSAERPKGSFSTLEIQRTEQGDSAMYLCASSIAGGETQYFGPGTRLLVL.

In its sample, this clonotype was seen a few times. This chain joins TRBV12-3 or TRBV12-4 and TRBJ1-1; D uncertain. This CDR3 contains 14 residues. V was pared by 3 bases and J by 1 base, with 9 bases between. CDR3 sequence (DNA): TGTGCCAGCAGTTTTCTTAGTAAGAACACTGAAGCTTTCTTT. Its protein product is CASSFLSKNTEAFF.

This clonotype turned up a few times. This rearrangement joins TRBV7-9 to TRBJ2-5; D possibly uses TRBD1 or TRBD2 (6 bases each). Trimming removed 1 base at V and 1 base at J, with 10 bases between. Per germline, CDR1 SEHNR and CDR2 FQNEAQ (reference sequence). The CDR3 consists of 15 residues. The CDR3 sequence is CASSLGRGVQETQYF. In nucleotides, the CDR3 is TGTGCCAGCAGCTTAGGAAGGGGGGTCCAAGAGACCCAGTACTTC.

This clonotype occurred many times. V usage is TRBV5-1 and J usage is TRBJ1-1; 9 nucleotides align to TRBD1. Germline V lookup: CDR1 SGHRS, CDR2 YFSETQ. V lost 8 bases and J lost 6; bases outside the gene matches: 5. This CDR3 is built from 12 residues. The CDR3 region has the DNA TGCGCCAGTAGGGACAGGGAGGCTGAAGCTTTCTTT. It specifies CASRDREAEAFF.